The 20 T cell receptor beta chains in this list originate from one sample, sequenced in a study of cytomegalovirus exposure and HLA in healthy donors. PCR primers comprised 60 Vbeta and 13 Jbeta primers. Only in-frame clones appear in the TCRdb table, and some are missing; sequencing was by immunoSEQ multiplex PCR. The sample includes about 200,000 clones, about 80% of them seen just once. Sequencing was done on a sample of PBMCs. These receptor sequences come from a man aged 40-49 years in good health and CMV-seropositive.

The chain uses TRBV6-1 and TRBJ1-6; D is unclear. With 2 bases removed from V and 7 bases from J, the gap between germline ends came to 9 bases. From germline, CDR1 is MNHNS and CDR2 SASEGT. The CDR3 is 14 residues long. CDR3 amino acids: CASSEWAGNSPLHF. The CDR3 DNA reads TGTGCCAGCAGTGAATGGGCAGGAAATTCACCCCTCCACTTT.

The chain employs TRBV15 and TRBJ2-5; D perhaps matches TRBD1 (7 bases). The CDR3 loop spans 14 amino acids. Germline CDR1 and CDR2: LNHNV and YYDKDF (reference sequence). Trimming shortened V by 8 bases and J by 1 base, and 14 bases separated the two germline ends. CDR3 protein: CATGAGGLQETQYF. The CDR3 region has the DNA TGTGCCACCGGGGCAGGGGGGCTCCAAGAGACCCAGTACTTC.

The V call is TRBV30, the J call TRBJ2-3, with D maybe TRBD2 (6 bases). There are 15 residues in the CDR3. V dropped 1 base and J dropped 0 bases, with 11 bases sitting between them. Germline lookup yields CDR1 GTSNPN and CDR2 SVGIG (reference sequence). In DNA, the CDR3 is TGTGCCTGGAGTGGTCTAGCGATGAGCACAGATACGCAGTATTTT. It encodes CAWSGLAMSTDTQYF.

The genes are TRBV30 and TRBJ1-6; 7 nucleotides agree with TRBD1. Germline values: CDR1 GTSNPN, CDR2 SVGIG (reference sequence). The V segment lost 5 bases and the J segment 13 bases; nucleotides outside the gene matches: 8. There are 12 residues in the CDR3. CDR3 loop: CAWGTAYPPLHF. The CDR3 nucleotides read TGTGCCTGGGGGACAGCTTATCCCCCCCTCCACTTT.

The chain has TRBV5-1 and TRBJ1-4; 12 nucleotides match TRBD1. The CDR3 has 16 amino acids. Per the germline V gene, CDR1 is SGHRS and CDR2 is YFSETQ. V shed 4 bases, J shed 6 bases, and the junction held 7 bases outside the gene matches. The CDR3 region has the DNA TGCGCCAGCAGCCACGGGACAGGGGGCAGGGATGAAAAACTGTTTTTT. This codes for CASSHGTGGRDEKLFF. The full variable domain, completed using reference TRBV5-1 and TRBJ1-4, is KAGVTQTPRYLIKTRGQQVTLSCSPISGHRSVSWYQQTPGQGLQFLFEYFSETQRNKGNFPGRFSGRQFSNSRSEMNVSTLELGDSALYLCASSHGTGGRDEKLFFGSGTQLSVL.

This chain joins TRBV19 and TRBJ1-1, with 7 bases fitting TRBD1. Germline loops: CDR1 LNHDA, CDR2 SQIVND (reference sequence). The CDR3 consists of 14 residues. J lost 2 bases, V lost 7 bases, and 7 bases had no gene match. The CDR3 DNA is TGTGCCAGTAAAGGGGAAGGGGGCAACACTGAAGCTTTCTTT. As protein: CASKGEGGNTEAFF.

This clone was recorded a few times. The chain carries TRBV29-1 and TRBJ2-1; a possible D gene is TRBD2 (6 bases). The CDR3 covers 14 residues. Looked up from germline, CDR1 is SQVTM and CDR2 is ANQGSEA. Trimming took 4 bases from V and 8 from J, leaving 18 bases between them. In DNA, the CDR3 is TGCAGCGTTGGGGGGTCGTCTAGCGCGGATGAGCAGTTCTTC. This sequence encodes CSVGGSSSADEQFF.

The chain uses TRBV5-4 and TRBJ2-2; the D gene is possibly TRBD2 (6 bases). Germline assignment: CDR1 SGHNT and CDR2 YYREEE (reference sequence). This CDR3 contains 16 residues. V was cut by 1 base and J by 4 bases, with 14 bases left in between. The CDR3 reads CASSLREAGPTGELFF. The DNA for the CDR3 is TGTGCCAGCAGCTTGAGGGAGGCGGGGCCCACCGGGGAGCTGTTTTTT.

The rearrangement links TRBV9 to TRBJ1-4; D unclear. Germline V lookup: CDR1 SGDLS, CDR2 YYNGEE. The V end was cut by 0 bases, the J end by 0 bases, with 6 bases between. The CDR3 contains 15 residues. Written as DNA, the CDR3 is TGTGCCAGCAGCGTAGGTGAGGCAACTAATGAAAAACTGTTTTTT. Translating gives CASSVGEATNEKLFF.

This clone has more than one count but fewer than ten. The V call is TRBV2, the J call TRBJ1-4, with D possibly matching TRBD1 (5 bases). Trimming cost V 4 bases and J 4 bases, with 10 bases left between them. The V gene's germline CDR1 is SNHLY and CDR2 FYNNEI. This CDR3 has 14 residues. The CDR3 is CASSGTGLNEKLFF. The DNA for the CDR3 is TGTGCCAGCAGTGGCACAGGCCTTAATGAAAAACTGTTTTTT.

As DNA, the CDR3 is TGTGCCAGCAGCGTAAGTTCCAGATACAATGAGCAGTTCTTC. This encodes CASSVSSRYNEQFF. V and J are TRBV9 and TRBJ2-1; D ambiguous. The germline V and J ends were trimmed by 1 base and 4 bases, with 9 bases remaining between them. This CDR3 comprises 14 residues. Germline values: CDR1 SGDLS, CDR2 YYNGEE.

The CDR3 reads CASSRQRRDTQYF. CDR3 bases: TGTGCCAGTAGTCGGCAGCGGCGGGATACGCAGTATTTT. The chain uses TRBV19 and TRBJ2-3, with TRBD2 as a possible D gene (5 bases). Germline V lookup: CDR1 LNHDA, CDR2 SQIVND (reference sequence). The V end was cut by 5 bases, the J end by 6 bases, with 12 bases between. The CDR3 is made up of 13 amino acids.

The chain couples TRBV25-1 to TRBJ1-2; TRBD1 matches at 7 bases. The germline V gene has CDR1 MGHDK and CDR2 SYGVNS. Trimming removed 1 base from V and 8 bases from J; junction bases left unmatched: 16. The length of the CDR3 is 17 residues. CDR3 bases: TGTGCCAGCAGTGAATTATACTCTAGGGGGCCTGACGGGGGCTACACCTTC. Its protein is CASSELYSRGPDGGYTF.

In this sample, this clone turned up once. The CDR3 nucleotides are TGTGCCAGCAGAGAGGGACTAGCCGATGAGCAGTTCTTC. Its protein product is CASREGLADEQFF. This chain uses TRBV28 with TRBJ2-1; the match to TRBD2 covers 9 bases. Germline V lookup: CDR1 MDHEN, CDR2 SYDVKM. This CDR3 comprises 13 residues. V was pared by 6 bases and J by 8 bases, with 5 bases of the junction left unmatched.

The genes are TRBV6-6 and TRBJ1-5, with 9 bases lining up with TRBD1. The J segment lost 4 bases and the V segment lost 5 bases, leaving 3 bases of the junction unmatched. The CDR3 consists of 14 residues. Per the germline V gene, CDR1 is MNHNY and CDR2 is SVGAGI (reference sequence). In DNA, the CDR3 is TGTGCCAGCAGTACAGGGGGCCGGAATCAGCCCCAGCATTTT. Translated, it gives CASSTGGRNQPQHF.

This chain joins TRBV27 and TRBJ2-1, with 7 bases identical to TRBD1. V shed 5 bases and J 0 bases; nucleotides not matched to a gene: 4. There are 15 residues in the CDR3. Germline-derived CDR1 and CDR2 are MNHEY and SMNVEV (reference sequence). CDR3 region: CASSPQGSSYNEQFF. In DNA, the CDR3 is TGTGCCAGCAGTCCACAGGGGAGCTCCTACAATGAGCAGTTCTTC.

This sequence joins TRBV7-2 and TRBJ2-6; TRBD2 is a possible D gene (5 bases). Germline V gives CDR1 SGHTA, CDR2 FQGNSA. Trimming shortened V by 11 bases and J by 0 bases, and 11 bases separated the two germline ends. The CDR3 is 14 amino acids. Here the CDR3 DNA reads TGTGCCTCGCAGCGGAGCTCTGGGGCCAACGTCCTGACTTTC. It encodes CASQRSSGANVLTF.

This chain links TRBV5-1 with TRBJ2-6; 7 positions agree with TRBD2. After removal of 5 bases from V and 1 base from J, the junction contained 9 bases not matched to a gene. The germline gives CDR1 SGHRS, CDR2 YFSETQ. There are 17 residues in the CDR3. Here the CDR3 DNA reads TGCGCCAGCAGTCGGGAGGCTTCGAGTTCTGGGGCCAACGTCCTGACTTTC. Translated, it gives CASSREASSSGANVLTF.

The chain joins TRBV30 to TRBJ1-4, with a possible D match to TRBD1 (6 bases). CDR1 is GTSNPN, CDR2 SVGIG, per germline (reference sequence). Trimming pared 3 bases from V and 4 bases from J, leaving 18 bases between. The CDR3 contains 16 residues. The CDR3 protein is CAWSLPGQRFNEKLFF. CDR3 in DNA: TGTGCCTGGAGCCTCCCCGGACAGAGATTTAATGAAAAACTGTTTTTT.

The chain has TRBV5-6 and TRBJ2-7, with 8 bases aligning to TRBD1. J lost 5 bases, V lost 6 bases, and 10 bases had no gene match. The V gene's germline CDR1 is SGHDT and CDR2 YYEEEE. CDR3 length: 14 residues. The CDR3: CASTHMTGVNEQYF. The DNA of the CDR3 is TGTGCCAGCACGCATATGACAGGGGTCAACGAGCAGTACTTC.